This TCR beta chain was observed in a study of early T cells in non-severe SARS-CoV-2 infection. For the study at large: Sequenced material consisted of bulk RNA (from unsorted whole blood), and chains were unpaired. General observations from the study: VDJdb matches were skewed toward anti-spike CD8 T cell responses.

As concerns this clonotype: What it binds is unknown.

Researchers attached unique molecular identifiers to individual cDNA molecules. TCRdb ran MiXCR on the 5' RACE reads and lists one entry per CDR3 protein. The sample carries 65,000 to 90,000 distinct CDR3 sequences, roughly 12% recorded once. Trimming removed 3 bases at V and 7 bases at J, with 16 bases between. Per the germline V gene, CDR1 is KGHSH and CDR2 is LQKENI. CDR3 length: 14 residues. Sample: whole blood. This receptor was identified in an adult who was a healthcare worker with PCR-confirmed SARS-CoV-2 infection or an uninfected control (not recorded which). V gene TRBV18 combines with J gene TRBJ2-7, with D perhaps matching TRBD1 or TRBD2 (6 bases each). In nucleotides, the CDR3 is TGTGCCAGCTCACCCCAATCGGGGGCTGAGGAGCAGTACTTC. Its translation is CASSPQSGAEEQYF.